These 5 T cell receptor beta chains were all obtained from the same sample, sequenced in a study of T cell responses to AZD1222 COVID-19 vaccine. The protocol was immunoSEQ multiplex PCR, while the TCRdb copy is restricted to in-frame clones and leaves out a portion. Seen here are about 140,000 clones, approximately 85% observed once, and the top ten hold about 7.9%. The source material was peripheral blood, sampled 28 days after the second dose of the MenACWY control vaccine. Receptor source: an adult who received the MenACWY meningococcal vaccine as a control.

The chain links TRBV19 to TRBJ1-6; the D is unclear. CDR3 length: 14 residues. Deletions cut 2 bases from V and 7 bases from J, with 9 bases between. Per germline, CDR1 LNHDA and CDR2 SQIVND (reference sequence). Written as DNA, the CDR3 is TGTGCCAGTAGTATAAGGGCCGAGAATTCACCCCTCCACTTT. Encoded protein: CASSIRAENSPLHF.

V usage is TRBV3-1 (or the pseudogene TRBV3-2) and J usage is TRBJ2-4; 9 bases line up with TRBD1. Unmatched junction bases numbered 17, after V lost 0 bases and J lost 8 bases. CDR1 LGHDT and CDR2 YNNKEL come from the germline V gene (reference sequence). This CDR3 has 19 amino acids. DNA of the CDR3: TGTGCCAGCAGCCAAGATTGGGTCCCGGGACAGGGTAAATTGGACATTCAGTACTTC. This codes for CASSQDWVPGQGKLDIQYF.

J is TRBJ2-1 and V is TRBV5-1; D gene uncertain. Germline lookup yields CDR1 SGHRS and CDR2 YFSETQ. V lost 3 bases and J lost 6, with 7 bases in between. The CDR3 is 12 amino acids. The chain's CDR3 is CASSSVGNEQFF. The CDR3 nucleotides read TGCGCCAGCAGCTCCGTCGGCAATGAGCAGTTCTTC.

The V and J genes are TRBV5-1 and TRBJ2-3; D unresolved. Germline CDR1 SGHRS, CDR2 YFSETQ. V was pared by 3 bases and J by 0 bases, with 8 bases between. The CDR3 contains 14 residues. The CDR3: CASSSPDSTDTQYF. In nucleotides, the CDR3 is TGCGCCAGCAGCTCGCCGGACAGCACAGATACGCAGTATTTT. The whole variable domain, filled in from reference TRBV5-1 and TRBJ2-3, reads KAGVTQTPRYLIKTRGQQVTLSCSPISGHRSVSWYQQTPGQGLQFLFEYFSETQRNKGNFPGRFSGRQFSNSRSEMNVSTLELGDSALYLCASSSPDSTDTQYFGPGTRLTVL.

The chain recombines TRBV6-2 or TRBV6-3 with TRBJ1-1; TRBD1 agrees at 9 bases. V lost 5 bases to trimming and J lost 0 bases; unmatched junction nucleotides: 4. CDR1 and CDR2 (germline): MNHEY, SVGEGT. CDR3 length: 15 amino acids. CDR3 protein: CASSVGDRVNTEAFF. The CDR3 bases are TGTGCCAGCAGTGTGGGGGACAGGGTGAACACTGAAGCTTTCTTT.